Shown below are 22 T cell receptor beta chains from a single sample sequenced in a study of control samples from healthy donors and cancer patients. The repertoire was sequenced with immunoSEQ multiplex PCR; TCRdb's copy has only in-frame clones and lacks some. The table lists some 160,000 clones, approximately 94% of them singletons, with 8.5% in the top ten. Sequencing input: blood. These receptors all come from a woman aged 40 to 50 in good health.

The chain couples TRBV7-3 to TRBJ1-1; 7 positions match TRBD1. V trimming: 5 bases; J trimming: 1 base; junction bases outside the gene matches: 10. The germline V gene has CDR1 SGHTA and CDR2 FQGTGA. The CDR3 length is 16 residues. CDR3 DNA sequence: TGTGCCAGCAGCGAGAATTCCGGGACAGCGAACACTGAAGCTTTCTTT. Translating gives CASSENSGTANTEAFF. The variable domain in full, completed from reference TRBV7-3 and TRBJ1-1, reads GAGVSQTPSNKVTEKGKYVELRCDPISGHTALYWYRQSLGQGPEFLIYFQGTGAADDSGLPNDRFFAVRPEGSVSTLKIQRTERGDSAVYLCASSENSGTANTEAFFGQGTRLTVV.

The rearrangement links TRBV19 to TRBJ2-1; the match to TRBD1 covers 8 bases. Trimming cost V 3 bases and J 9 bases; bases outside gene matches: 7. This CDR3 is built from 14 residues. Germline loops: CDR1 LNHDA, CDR2 SQIVND (reference sequence). The DNA for the CDR3 is TGTGCCAGTAGTATGCAGGGGGCTTGGAGTGAGCAGTTCTTC. This encodes CASSMQGAWSEQFF.

This clone was observed once. The J gene is TRBJ2-7, the V gene TRBV13, with D perhaps matching TRBD1 or TRBD2 (7 bases each). Deletions cut 5 bases from V and 4 bases from J, with 18 bases between. The V gene's germline CDR1 is PRHDT and CDR2 FYEKMQ (reference sequence). This CDR3 contains 15 residues. The CDR3 coding sequence is TGTGCCAGCAGCGAAGCGGGACAGACCAGGTACGAGCAGTACTTC. It encodes CASSEAGQTRYEQYF.

The chain couples TRBV6-4 to TRBJ1-6, with D perhaps matching TRBD1 (5 bases). Germline assignment: CDR1 MRHNA and CDR2 SNTAGT. The CDR3 contains 13 residues. The V end lost 3 bases, the J end lost 10 bases, and 10 bases lay between the germline ends. In DNA, the CDR3 is TGTGCCAGCAGTGAGACGGGGGTCTCACCCCTCCACTTT. It encodes CASSETGVSPLHF.

V is TRBV19 and J is TRBJ1-1, with D perhaps TRBD1 (5 bases). The V and J ends lost 3 bases and 3 bases respectively, with 14 bases between them. Germline V gene data show CDR1 as LNHDA and CDR2 as SQIVND (reference sequence). This CDR3 comprises 15 residues. The CDR3 here is CASSIGPLRDTEAFF. The DNA for the CDR3 is TGTGCCAGTAGTATCGGGCCTCTCAGGGACACTGAAGCTTTCTTT.

The chain carries TRBV9 and TRBJ2-3; maybe TRBD2 (6 bases). Per germline, CDR1 SGDLS and CDR2 YYNGEE. V lost 4 bases to trimming and J lost 4 bases, with 13 bases between them. The CDR3 runs to 14 residues. CDR3 sequence reads: CASSTGSPADTQYF. The CDR3 DNA reads TGTGCCAGCAGCACCGGGAGCCCTGCAGATACGCAGTATTTT.

This CDR3 is CASSLARSGANVLTF. In DNA, the CDR3 is TGTGCCAGCAGCTTAGCCCGATCTGGGGCCAACGTCCTGACTTTC. J is TRBJ2-6 and V is TRBV7-2; D unresolved. Per germline, CDR1 SGHTA and CDR2 FQGNSA. The CDR3 contains 15 residues. The V gene lost 0 bases and the J gene lost 1 base, with 4 bases spanning the gap.

The chain has TRBV12-3 or TRBV12-4 and TRBJ2-2; D is ambiguous. The CDR3 is 12 amino acids. Trimming stripped 4 bases from V and 5 bases from J, with 5 bases between. The CDR3 reads CASSSPTGELFF. The DNA of the CDR3 is TGTGCCAGCAGTTCTCCGACCGGGGAGCTGTTTTTT.

A single count supports this clone. The chain couples TRBV10-3 to TRBJ1-1, with 12 bases that match TRBD1. Germline V gives CDR1 ENHRY, CDR2 SYGVKD. J gave up 8 bases and V 2 bases, and 6 bases lay outside the gene matches. This CDR3 is built from 15 residues. The CDR3 region is CAISEAGQGAEEAFF. CDR3 sequence (DNA): TGTGCCATCAGTGAGGCGGGACAGGGGGCGGAAGAAGCTTTCTTT.

The chain uses TRBV6-5 and TRBJ2-7; D is perhaps TRBD1 or TRBD2 (5 bases each). Germline CDR1 MNHEY, CDR2 SVGAGI. V shed 2 bases and J shed 3 bases, with 11 bases lying between them. This CDR3 is 14 amino acids long. This CDR3 reads CASSYVGVSYEQYF. In DNA form, the CDR3 reads TGTGCCAGCAGTTACGTGGGGGTCAGCTACGAGCAGTACTTC.

This CDR3 reads CASSLGARGETQYF. In DNA form, the CDR3 reads TGTGCCAGCAGCTTGGGGGCCCGCGGAGAGACCCAGTACTTC. This chain uses TRBV5-6 with TRBJ2-5; D gene ambiguous. Germline assignment: CDR1 SGHDT and CDR2 YYEEEE. The CDR3 loop spans 14 amino acids. V was clipped by 0 bases and J by 4 bases, with 10 bases between them.

The V and J genes are TRBV6-6 and TRBJ1-1, with D perhaps TRBD1 (6 bases). The CDR3 covers 16 residues. V was clipped by 1 base and J by 3 bases, with 15 bases between them. Germline CDR1 MNHNY, CDR2 SVGAGI (reference sequence). This chain's CDR3 is CASSYYGPGEDTEAFF. The CDR3 DNA reads as TGTGCCAGCAGTTACTATGGTCCAGGGGAGGACACTGAAGCTTTCTTT.

The chain uses TRBV3-1 (or the pseudogene TRBV3-2) and TRBJ2-7, with D unresolved. The V gene's germline CDR1 is LGHDT and CDR2 YNNKEL (reference sequence). V lost 1 base, J lost 6 bases, and 13 bases lay in between. The CDR3 has 14 residues. The CDR3 here is CASSQGGSSGEQYF. CDR3 coding DNA: TGTGCCAGCAGCCAAGGGGGTAGCTCGGGCGAGCAGTACTTC.

This chain joins TRBV11-2 and TRBJ2-7; D possibly corresponds to TRBD1 (7 bases). Trimming shortened V by 1 base and J by 4 bases, and 14 bases separated the two germline ends. Germline CDR1 and CDR2: SGHAT and FQNNGV. The CDR3 runs to 15 residues. CDR3 sequence reads: CASSLGQGGYYEQYF. The CDR3 coding sequence is TGTGCCAGCAGCTTAGGCCAGGGGGGATATTACGAGCAGTACTTC.

The V call is TRBV6-1, the J call TRBJ1-4; perhaps TRBD1 as D (6 bases). The CDR3 is 14 amino acids. The V end lost 2 bases, the J end lost 5 bases, and 9 bases lay between the germline ends. Germline lookup yields CDR1 MNHNS and CDR2 SASEGT. The CDR3 region is CASSERGANEKLFF. The CDR3 nucleotides read TGTGCCAGCAGTGAAAGGGGGGCGAATGAAAAACTGTTTTTT.

This sequence joins TRBV7-3 and TRBJ1-1; the match to TRBD1 covers 8 bases. CDR1 SGHTA and CDR2 FQGTGA come from the germline V gene. The V gene end was trimmed by 5 bases and the J gene end by 3 bases; junction bases not matched to a gene: 2. The CDR3 is 13 residues long. CDR3 sequence: CASSPDRDTEAFF. The CDR3 nucleotides are TGTGCCAGCAGCCCGGACAGGGACACTGAAGCTTTCTTT.

This chain joins TRBV7-3 and TRBJ2-5, with D possibly TRBD2 on 5 matching bases. Trimming stripped 2 bases from V and 3 bases from J, with 13 bases between. The CDR3 is made up of 15 amino acids. Per germline, CDR1 SGHTA and CDR2 FQGTGA. This CDR3 is CASSLGRGDKETQYF. The CDR3 DNA sequence: TGTGCCAGCAGCTTAGGTCGGGGAGACAAAGAGACCCAGTACTTC.

This chain uses TRBV20-1 with TRBJ2-3, with D possibly matching TRBD2 (5 bases). There are 13 residues in the CDR3. Trimming stripped 3 bases from V and 0 bases from J, with 7 bases between. Germline CDR1 is DFQATT and CDR2 is SNEGSKA (reference sequence). The CDR3 nucleotides are TGCAGTGCTAGTCGGGGTAGCACAGATACGCAGTATTTT. This codes for CSASRGSTDTQYF.

The chain carries TRBV5-4 and TRBJ2-1, with 12 bases aligning to TRBD2. The CDR3 runs to 16 residues. Germline trimming cut 0 bases from V and 10 bases from J; bases unmatched to any gene: 8. CDR1 and CDR2 (germline): SGHNT, YYREEE (reference sequence). Written as DNA, the CDR3 is TGTGCCAGCAGCTTGGTGGCGACTAGCGGGGGCCGGGAGCAGTTCTTC. Protein: CASSLVATSGGREQFF.

The chain has TRBV20-1 and TRBJ1-3, with D unclear. Per germline, CDR1 DFQATT and CDR2 SNEGSKA (reference sequence). The CDR3 runs to 16 residues. V was cut by 3 bases and J by 0 bases, with 15 bases left in between. The CDR3 DNA sequence: TGCAGTGCTAGTACCCCCGGACGCCTCTCTGGAAACACCATATATTTT. It yields the protein CSASTPGRLSGNTIYF.

The V and J genes are TRBV19 and TRBJ2-1; tentative D call: TRBD1 (5 bases). CDR1 and CDR2 (germline): LNHDA, SQIVND (reference sequence). The CDR3 consists of 16 residues. V was trimmed by 1 base and J by 2 bases, leaving 12 bases between them. The CDR3 is CASSIAAGLPYNEQFF. CDR3 in DNA: TGTGCCAGTAGTATAGCGGCAGGGCTCCCCTACAATGAGCAGTTCTTC.

The rearrangement links TRBV18 to TRBJ2-7; 9 nucleotides line up with TRBD1. Trimming at V came to 3 bases and at J to 2 bases, leaving 11 bases not matched to a gene. Germline V gives CDR1 KGHSH, CDR2 LQKENI. The CDR3 has 17 residues. In DNA, the CDR3 is TGTGCCAGCTCACCGGGAATTCCGGGACAGGGTCCCTACGAGCAGTACTTC. Its translation: CASSPGIPGQGPYEQYF.